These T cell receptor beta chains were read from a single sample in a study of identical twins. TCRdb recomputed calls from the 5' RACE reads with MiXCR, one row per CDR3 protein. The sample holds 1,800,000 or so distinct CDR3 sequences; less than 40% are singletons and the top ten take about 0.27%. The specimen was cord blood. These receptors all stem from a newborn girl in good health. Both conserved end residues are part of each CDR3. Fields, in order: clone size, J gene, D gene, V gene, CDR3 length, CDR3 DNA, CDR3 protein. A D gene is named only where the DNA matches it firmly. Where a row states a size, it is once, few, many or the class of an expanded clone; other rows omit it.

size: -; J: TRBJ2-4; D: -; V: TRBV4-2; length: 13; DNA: TGTGCCAGCAGCCAAGATCGGAGGGAAGAGCAGTACTTC; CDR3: CASSQDRREEQYF
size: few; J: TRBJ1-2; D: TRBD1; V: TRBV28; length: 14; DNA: TGTGCCAGCAGGACGGGACAGGGAGGGTATGGCTACACCTTC; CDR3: CASRTGQGGYGYTF
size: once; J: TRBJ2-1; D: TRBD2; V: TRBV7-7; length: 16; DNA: TGTGCTAGCAGCTTAGAGCGGGGGACGTCCTACAGTGAGCAGTTCTTC; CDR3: CASSLERGTSYSEQFF
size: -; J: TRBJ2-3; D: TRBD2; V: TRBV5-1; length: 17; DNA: TGCGCCAGCAGCATAGGACGGACTAGCGGGGTCACAGATACGCAGTATTTT; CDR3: CASSIGRTSGVTDTQYF
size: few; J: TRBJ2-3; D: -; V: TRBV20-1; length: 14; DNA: TGCAGTGCCCCCAGGAGTGCTAGCACAGATACGCAGTATTTT; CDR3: CSAPRSASTDTQYF
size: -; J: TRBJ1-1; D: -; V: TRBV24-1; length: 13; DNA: TGTGCCACCAGTGAGGCGGGGGGCGGGAAAGCTTTCTTT; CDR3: CATSEAGGGKAFF
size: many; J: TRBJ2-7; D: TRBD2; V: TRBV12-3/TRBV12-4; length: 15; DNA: TGTGCCAGCAGTTTACGACTAGCGGGCTCCTACGAGCAGTACTTC; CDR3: CASSLRLAGSYEQYF
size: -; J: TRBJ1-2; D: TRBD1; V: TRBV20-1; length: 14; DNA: TGCAGTGCTGGACGGACAGGGGCTAACTATGGCTACACCTTC; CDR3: CSAGRTGANYGYTF
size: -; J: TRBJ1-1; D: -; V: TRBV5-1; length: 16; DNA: TGCGCCAGCAGTTCGGGCCGGGAAGGTCTAAACACTGAAGCTTTCTTT; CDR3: CASSSGREGLNTEAFF
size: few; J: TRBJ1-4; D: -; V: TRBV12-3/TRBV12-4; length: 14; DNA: TGTGCCAGCAGTTTTGAGGGCGTCAATGAAAAACTGTTTTTT; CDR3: CASSFEGVNEKLFF
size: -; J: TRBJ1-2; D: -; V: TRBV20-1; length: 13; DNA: TGCAGTGCTAGAGTACAACAGGGAAATGGCTACACCTTC; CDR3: CSARVQQGNGYTF
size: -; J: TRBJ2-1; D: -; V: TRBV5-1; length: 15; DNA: TGCGCCAGCAGCTTGGTCTCCAGTTATAAGGGTGAGCAGTTCTTC; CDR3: CASSLVSSYKGEQFF
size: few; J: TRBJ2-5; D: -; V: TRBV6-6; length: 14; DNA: TGTGCCAGCAGTTACGTGGGGGCCGAAGAGACCCAGTACTTC; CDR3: CASSYVGAEETQYF
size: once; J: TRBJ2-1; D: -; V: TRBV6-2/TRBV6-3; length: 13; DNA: TGTGCCGGCAGAGGGGCTTCCTACAATGAGCAGTTCTTC; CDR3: CAGRGASYNEQFF
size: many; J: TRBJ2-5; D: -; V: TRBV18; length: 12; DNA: TGTGCCAGCTCACCACAGGAAGAGACCCAGTACTTC; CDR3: CASSPQEETQYF
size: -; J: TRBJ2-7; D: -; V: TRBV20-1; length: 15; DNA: TGCAGTGCTAGAGACGGGCTTTCAGGGGTCCACGAGCAGTACTTC; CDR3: CSARDGLSGVHEQYF
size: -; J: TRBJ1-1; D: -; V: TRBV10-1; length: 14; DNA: TGCGCCAGCAACCGTGACAGAGGGAACACTGAAGCTTTCTTT; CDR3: CASNRDRGNTEAFF
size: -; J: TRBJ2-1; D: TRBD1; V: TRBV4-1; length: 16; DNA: TGCGCCAGCAGCCAAGCTCGGACAGGGGGCTACAATGAGCAGTTCTTC; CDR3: CASSQARTGGYNEQFF
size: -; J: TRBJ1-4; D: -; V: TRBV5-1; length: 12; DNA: TGCGCCAGCAGGGGGAGTGATGAAAAACTGTTTTTT; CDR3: CASRGSDEKLFF
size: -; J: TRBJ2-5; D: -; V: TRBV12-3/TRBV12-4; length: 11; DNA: TGTGCCAGCAGTGACAGGTTAAGGCAGTACTTC; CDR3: CASSDRLRQYF
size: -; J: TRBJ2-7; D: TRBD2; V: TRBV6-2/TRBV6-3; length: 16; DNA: TGTGCCAGCAGTGCCAGACTAGCGGCGACCTCCTACGAGCAGTACTTC; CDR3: CASSARLAATSYEQYF
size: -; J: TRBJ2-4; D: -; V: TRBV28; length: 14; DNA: TGTGCCAGCAGTTTAGGAGGGTCCTTTGGGGAGCAGTACTTC; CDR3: CASSLGGSFGEQYF
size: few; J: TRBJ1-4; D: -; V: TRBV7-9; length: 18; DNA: TGTGCCAGCAGCTTAGGGCCCCTCAGGGAAGCAACTAATGAAAAACTGTTTTTT; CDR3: CASSLGPLREATNEKLFF
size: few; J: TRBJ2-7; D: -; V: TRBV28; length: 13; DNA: TGTGCGAGCAAAGGACTGCAGCATTACGAGCAGTACTTC; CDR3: CASKGLQHYEQYF
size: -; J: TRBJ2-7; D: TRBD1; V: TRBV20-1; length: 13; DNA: TGCAGTGCCACCGGGACAGAGGCTAACGAGCAGTACTTC; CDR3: CSATGTEANEQYF
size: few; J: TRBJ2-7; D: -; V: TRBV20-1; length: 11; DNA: TGCAGTGCTAGAATCATCTACGAGCAGTACTTC; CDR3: CSARIIYEQYF
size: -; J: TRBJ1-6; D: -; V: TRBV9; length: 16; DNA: TGTGCCAGCAGCGTGGGGGGAGGATCCCCTAATTCACCCCTCCACTTT; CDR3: CASSVGGGSPNSPLHF
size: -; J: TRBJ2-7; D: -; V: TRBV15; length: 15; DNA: TGTGCCACCAGCGACGGCATTTGGCCCGACTACGAGCAGTACTTC; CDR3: CATSDGIWPDYEQYF
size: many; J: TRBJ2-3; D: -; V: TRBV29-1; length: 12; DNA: TGCAGCGTTGGGGGGCGCACAGATACGCAGTATTTT; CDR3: CSVGGRTDTQYF
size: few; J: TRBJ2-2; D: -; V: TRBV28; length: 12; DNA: TGTGCCAGCAGTTTATGGGCCGGGGAGCTGTTTTTT; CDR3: CASSLWAGELFF
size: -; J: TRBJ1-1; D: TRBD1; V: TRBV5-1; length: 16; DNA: TGCGCCAGCAGCTTGTTATTTAGACAGGGGGGCTCTGAAGCTTTCTTT; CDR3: CASSLLFRQGGSEAFF
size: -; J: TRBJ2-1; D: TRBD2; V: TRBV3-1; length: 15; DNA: TGTGCCAGCAACCTAGCGGGGGGACGCCAAGAGACCCAGTTCTTC; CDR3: CASNLAGGRQETQFF
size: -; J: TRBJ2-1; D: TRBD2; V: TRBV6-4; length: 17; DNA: TGTGCCAGCAGCGCCGGTGGCGCGGGGGAAACCTACAATGAGCAGTTCTTC; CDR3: CASSAGGAGETYNEQFF
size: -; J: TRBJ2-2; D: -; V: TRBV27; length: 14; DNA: TGTGCCAGCAACGCAGGGGGGTCGACCGGGGAGCTGTTTTTT; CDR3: CASNAGGSTGELFF
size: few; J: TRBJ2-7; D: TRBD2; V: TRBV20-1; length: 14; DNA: TGCAGTGCTAGAGCGGTAGCGGGGGTGTACGAGCAGTACTTC; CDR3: CSARAVAGVYEQYF
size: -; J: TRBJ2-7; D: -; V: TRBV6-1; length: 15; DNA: TGTGCCAGCAGGAGAGACAGCAGGTTCTCCTACGAGCAGTACTTC; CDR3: CASRRDSRFSYEQYF
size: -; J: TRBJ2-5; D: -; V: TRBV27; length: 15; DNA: TGTGCCAGCAGTTTGGTGGGGGGAGCGATGAATGAGCAGTACTTC; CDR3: CASSLVGGAMNEQYF
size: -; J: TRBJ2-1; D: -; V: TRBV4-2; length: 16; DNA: TGTGCCAGCAGCCAATCGGAGAGAAGCTCCTACAATGAGCAGTTCTTC; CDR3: CASSQSERSSYNEQFF
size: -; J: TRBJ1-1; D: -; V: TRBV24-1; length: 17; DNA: TGTGCCACCAGTCCAATTACCGGACGGAAACAGAACACTGAAGCTTTCTTT; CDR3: CATSPITGRKQNTEAFF
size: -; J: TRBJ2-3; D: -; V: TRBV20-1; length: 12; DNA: TGCAGCTGGCTTGGGGGGGCCGGTACGCAGTATTTT; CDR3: CSWLGGAGTQYF
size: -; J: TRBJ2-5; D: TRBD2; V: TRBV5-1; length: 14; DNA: TGCGCCAGCAGCTTAACTAGCGGGGCAGAGACCCAGTACTTC; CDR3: CASSLTSGAETQYF
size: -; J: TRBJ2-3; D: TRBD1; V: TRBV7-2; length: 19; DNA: TGTGCCAGCAGCTTAACCCCTTTCGGACAGGGATTGAATACAGATACGCAGTATTTT; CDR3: CASSLTPFGQGLNTDTQYF
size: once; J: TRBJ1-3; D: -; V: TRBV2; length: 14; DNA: TGTGCCAGCAGTGTATGGGGCCCCGGAAACACCATATATTTT; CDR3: CASSVWGPGNTIYF
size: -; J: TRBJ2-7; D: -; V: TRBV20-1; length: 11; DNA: TGCAGTGCTCAATCGGTGAATGAGCAGTACTTC; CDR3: CSAQSVNEQYF
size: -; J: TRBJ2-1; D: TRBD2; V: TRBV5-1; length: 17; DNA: TGCGCCAGCAGCTTGCCTCCGGGACTAGCGTACCAAGAGACCCAGTTCTTC; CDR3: CASSLPPGLAYQETQFF
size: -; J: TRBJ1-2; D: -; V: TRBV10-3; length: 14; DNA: TGTGCCATCAGTGTGCCAGGAGGTGGCTATGGCTACACCTTC; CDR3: CAISVPGGGYGYTF
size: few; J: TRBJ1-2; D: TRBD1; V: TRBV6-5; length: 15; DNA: TGTGCCAGCAGTTACTCGAAGGTCAGGGGGCGCGGCTACACCTTC; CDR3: CASSYSKVRGRGYTF
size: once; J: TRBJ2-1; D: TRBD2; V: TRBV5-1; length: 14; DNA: TGCGCCAGCAGCCCCCAGACTAGCAGCAATGAGCAGTTCTTC; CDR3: CASSPQTSSNEQFF
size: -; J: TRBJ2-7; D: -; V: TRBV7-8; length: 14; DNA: TGTGCCAGCAGCTTAGGGGTATACGTCTACGAGCAGTACTTC; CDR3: CASSLGVYVYEQYF
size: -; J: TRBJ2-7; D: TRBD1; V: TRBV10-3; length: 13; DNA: TGTGCCATCAGTCTGGGACAGACCTACGAGCAGTACTTC; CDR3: CAISLGQTYEQYF
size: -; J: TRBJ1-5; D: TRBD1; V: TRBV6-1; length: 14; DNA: TGTGCCGCGTCTCGACAGGGAGCAAATCAGCCCCAGCATTTT; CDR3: CAASRQGANQPQHF
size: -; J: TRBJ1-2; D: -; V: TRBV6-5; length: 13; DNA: TGTGCCAGCAGTGTGAAAACAACCTATGGCTACACCTTC; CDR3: CASSVKTTYGYTF
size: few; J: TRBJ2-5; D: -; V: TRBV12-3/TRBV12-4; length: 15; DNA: TGTGCCAGCAGTTTAGCGCCGGTGTTGAGAGAGACCCAGTACTTC; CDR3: CASSLAPVLRETQYF
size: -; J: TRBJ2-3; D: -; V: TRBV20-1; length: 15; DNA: TGCAGTGCCAAGGCCGAAACTGGGAGCACAGATACGCAGTATTTT; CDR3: CSAKAETGSTDTQYF
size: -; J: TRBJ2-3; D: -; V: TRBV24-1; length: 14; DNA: TGTGCCACCAGTGATGACGACTTCACAGATACGCAGTATTTT; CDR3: CATSDDDFTDTQYF
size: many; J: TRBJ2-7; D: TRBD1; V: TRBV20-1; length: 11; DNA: TGCAGTGCTTCACAGGGGTACGAGCAGTACTTC; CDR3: CSASQGYEQYF
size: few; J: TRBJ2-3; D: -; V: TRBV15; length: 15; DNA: TGTGCCACCAGCAGAGCACGGGTCCGCACAGATACGCAGTATTTT; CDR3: CATSRARVRTDTQYF
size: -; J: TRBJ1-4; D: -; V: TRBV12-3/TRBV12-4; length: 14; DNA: TGTGCCAGCAGATGCCCCCCAGGGTATGAAAAACTGTTTTTT; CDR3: CASRCPPGYEKLFF
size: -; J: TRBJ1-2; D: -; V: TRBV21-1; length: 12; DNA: TGTGCCAGCAGCAAAGTGAACCATGGCTACACCTTC; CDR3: CASSKVNHGYTF